This entry lists 14 T cell receptor beta chains sequenced from one sample in a study of CD8+ T cells in alopecia areata. cDNA prepared by RNA extraction and subsequent reverse transcription served as the template for sequencing. Produced via immunoSEQ multiplex PCR; TCRdb's table is partial and in-frame only. There are about 110,000 clones in the sample; approximately 61% occur only once, and approximately 23% lies in the top ten. The sample taken for sequencing was NKG2D-low CD8+ T cells sorted from blood. These receptors all stem from a human donor with alopecia areata.

J is TRBJ2-1 and V is TRBV6-6; TRBD1 aligns across 8 bases. Germline CDR1 is MNHNY and CDR2 is SVGAGI (reference sequence). V dropped 5 bases and J dropped 5; count of bases not matched to a gene: 8. This CDR3 is 15 amino acids long. The CDR3 DNA reads as TGTGCCAGCAGTACGACCCCAGGGGGCCACAATGAGCAGTTCTTC. It codes for CASSTTPGGHNEQFF.

The chain's CDR3 is CASSLVGQTANYGYTF. As DNA, the CDR3 is TGTGCCAGCAGCTTAGTTGGACAGACAGCCAACTATGGCTACACCTTC. The chain combines TRBV7-9 with TRBJ1-2, with D perhaps matching TRBD1 (6 bases). Germline V lookup: CDR1 SEHNR, CDR2 FQNEAQ (reference sequence). The V and J ends lost 1 base and 2 bases respectively, with 14 bases between them. The CDR3 runs to 16 residues.

The chain couples TRBV4-2 to TRBJ2-7; D is possibly TRBD2 (6 bases). The germline V gene encodes CDR1 LGHNA and CDR2 YNFKEQ. V was trimmed by 0 bases and J by 5 bases, leaving 14 bases between them. The CDR3 length is 15 residues. CDR3 region: CASSQDPAGVDEQYF. The CDR3 DNA reads TGTGCCAGCAGCCAAGACCCAGCGGGCGTGGACGAGCAGTACTTC.

The sample holds one count of this clone. The chain has TRBV13 and TRBJ2-5, with TRBD2 matching 14 bases. The germline V gene has CDR1 PRHDT and CDR2 FYEKMQ (reference sequence). The CDR3 consists of 14 residues. V was pared by 10 bases and J by 5 bases, with 6 bases of the junction left unmatched. DNA of the CDR3: TGTGCCACAAGTCGGACTAGCGGGAGGGAGACCCAGTACTTC. This encodes CATSRTSGRETQYF. The variable domain in full, with the rest retrieved from reference TRBV13 and TRBJ2-5, is AAGVIQSPRHLIKEKRETATLKCYPIPRHDTVYWYQQGPGQDPQFLISFYEKMQSDKGSIPDRFSAQQFSDYHSELNMSSLELGDSALYFCATSRTSGRETQYFGPGTRLLVL.

This chain links TRBV7-9 with TRBJ2-5; D uncertain. Germline CDR1 is SEHNR and CDR2 is FQNEAQ (reference sequence). The CDR3 runs to 15 residues. The V end was cut by 5 bases, the J end by 3 bases, with 16 bases between. CDR3 protein: CASSESEAIKETQYF. In DNA, the CDR3 is TGTGCCAGCAGCGAGTCCGAGGCAATCAAAGAGACCCAGTACTTC.

This clone was counted a single time. The V gene is TRBV9, the J gene TRBJ2-1; 15 nucleotides match TRBD2. The germline V gene has CDR1 SGDLS and CDR2 YYNGEE. The CDR3 runs 16 residues. V shed 6 bases and J 4 bases; nucleotides not matched to a gene: 5. DNA of the CDR3: TGTGCCAGCACCACTGGGACTAGCGGGAGGTACAATGAGCAGTTCTTC. Amino acids: CASTTGTSGRYNEQFF.

The rearrangement joins TRBV5-1 to TRBJ2-1; the D gene is possibly TRBD1 (6 bases). Trimming left V 7 bases short and J 8 bases short, with 16 bases between. Per germline, CDR1 SGHRS and CDR2 YFSETQ. CDR3 length: 13 amino acids. The CDR3, as DNA: TGCGCCAGCTCGGGCAGGGGAAGGGATGAGCAGTTCTTC. Residues: CASSGRGRDEQFF.

This clone turned up a few times. The chain joins TRBV7-9 to TRBJ2-7; D is unresolved. Per germline, CDR1 SEHNR and CDR2 FQNEAQ (reference sequence). CDR3 length: 11 residues. V dropped 7 bases and J dropped 0 bases, with 4 bases sitting between them. CDR3 residues: CASIGSYEQYF. CDR3 in DNA: TGTGCCAGCATAGGCTCCTACGAGCAGTACTTC.

J is TRBJ2-7 and V is TRBV19; 7 positions match TRBD2. V lost 1 base to trimming and J lost 0 bases; unmatched junction nucleotides: 0. The CDR3 loop spans 14 amino acids. Germline CDR1 LNHDA, CDR2 SQIVND (reference sequence). CDR3 residues: CASSIGGSSYEQYF. The CDR3 bases are TGTGCCAGTAGTATAGGCGGGAGCTCCTACGAGCAGTACTTC.

This clone was picked up one time. V usage is TRBV5-1 and J usage is TRBJ2-7; 9 bases are a match to TRBD1. The V gene's germline CDR1 is SGHRS and CDR2 YFSETQ. With 3 bases clipped from V and 0 bases from J, the junction kept 1 base outside the gene matches. The CDR3 covers 14 residues. This CDR3 reads CASSWGQGSYEQYF. CDR3 bases: TGCGCCAGCAGCTGGGGACAGGGCTCCTACGAGCAGTACTTC.

The chain combines TRBV5-1 with TRBJ2-7; D may be TRBD1 (6 bases). Germline lookup yields CDR1 SGHRS and CDR2 YFSETQ. V was trimmed by 2 bases and J by 7 bases, leaving 16 bases between them. The CDR3 is 14 amino acids. The CDR3 DNA is TGCGCCAGCAGCTTCTTATTGACAGGAGAAGAGCAGTACTTC. It translates to CASSFLLTGEEQYF.

This sequence joins TRBV28 and TRBJ1-3; D might be TRBD1 (6 bases). CDR1 is MDHEN and CDR2 is SYDVKM in the germline V gene. The CDR3 contains 15 residues. The V and J ends lost 6 bases and 0 bases respectively, with 12 bases between them. Written as DNA, the CDR3 is TGTGCCAGCAGGTTACAGGGAAACTCTGGAAACACCATATATTTT. Translation gives CASRLQGNSGNTIYF.

V and J are TRBV27 and TRBJ1-1; possibly TRBD1 for D (5 bases). Germline V lookup: CDR1 MNHEY, CDR2 SMNVEV (reference sequence). This CDR3 has 11 residues. Deletions cut 6 bases from V and 7 bases from J, with 9 bases between. CDR3 region: CASRRRGEAFF. The CDR3 nucleotides are TGTGCCAGCAGGCGAAGGGGTGAAGCTTTCTTT.

The J gene is TRBJ2-5, the V gene TRBV7-8, with D uncertain. The CDR3 sequence is 14 residues long. Germline assignment: CDR1 SGHVS and CDR2 FQNEAQ. Trimming pared 1 base from V and 2 bases from J, leaving 8 bases between. The CDR3 DNA follows: TGTGCCAGCAGCTTAGGGTCGAGGCAAGAGACCCAGTACTTC. This translates into CASSLGSRQETQYF.